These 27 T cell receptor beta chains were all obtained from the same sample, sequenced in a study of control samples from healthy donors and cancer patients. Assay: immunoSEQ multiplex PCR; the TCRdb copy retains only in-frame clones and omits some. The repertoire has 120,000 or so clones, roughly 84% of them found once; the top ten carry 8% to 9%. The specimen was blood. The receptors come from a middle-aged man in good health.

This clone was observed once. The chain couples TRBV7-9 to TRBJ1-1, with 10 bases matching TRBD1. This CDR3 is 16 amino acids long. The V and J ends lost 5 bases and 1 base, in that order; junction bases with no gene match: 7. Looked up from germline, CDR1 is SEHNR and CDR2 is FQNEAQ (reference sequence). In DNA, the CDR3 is TGTGCCAGCAGCGTCCCGGGACAGGGGACGAACACTGAAGCTTTCTTT. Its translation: CASSVPGQGTNTEAFF. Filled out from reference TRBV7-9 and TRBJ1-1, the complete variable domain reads DTGVSQNPRHKITKRGQNVTFRCDPISEHNRLYWYRQTLGQGPEFLTYFQNEAQLEKSRLLSDRFSAERPKGSFSTLEIQRTEQGDSAMYLCASSVPGQGTNTEAFFGQGTRLTVV.

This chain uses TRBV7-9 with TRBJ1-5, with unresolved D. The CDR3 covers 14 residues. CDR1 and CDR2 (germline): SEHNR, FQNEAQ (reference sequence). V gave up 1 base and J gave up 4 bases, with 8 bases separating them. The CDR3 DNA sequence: TGTGCCAGCAGCTTAGATCCTAGTAATCAGCCCCAGCATTTT. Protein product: CASSLDPSNQPQHF.

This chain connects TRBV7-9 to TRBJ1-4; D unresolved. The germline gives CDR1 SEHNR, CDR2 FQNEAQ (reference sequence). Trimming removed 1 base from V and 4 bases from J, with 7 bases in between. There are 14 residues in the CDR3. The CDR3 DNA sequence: TGTGCCAGCAGCTTAGGGACGGGTAATGAAAAACTGTTTTTT. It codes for CASSLGTGNEKLFF.

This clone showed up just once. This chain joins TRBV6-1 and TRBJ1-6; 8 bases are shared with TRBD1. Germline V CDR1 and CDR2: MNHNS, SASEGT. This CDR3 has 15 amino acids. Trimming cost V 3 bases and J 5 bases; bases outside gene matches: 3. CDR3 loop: CASSDDRGDNSPLHF. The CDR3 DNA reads TGTGCCAGCAGTGATGACAGGGGCGATAATTCACCCCTCCACTTT.

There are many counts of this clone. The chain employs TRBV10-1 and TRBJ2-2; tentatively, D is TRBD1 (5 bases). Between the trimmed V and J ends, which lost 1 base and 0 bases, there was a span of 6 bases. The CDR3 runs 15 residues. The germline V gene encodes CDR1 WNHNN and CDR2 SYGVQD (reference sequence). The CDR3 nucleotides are TGCGCCAGCAGTGAGTACAGGCCGAACACCGGGGAGCTGTTTTTT. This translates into CASSEYRPNTGELFF.

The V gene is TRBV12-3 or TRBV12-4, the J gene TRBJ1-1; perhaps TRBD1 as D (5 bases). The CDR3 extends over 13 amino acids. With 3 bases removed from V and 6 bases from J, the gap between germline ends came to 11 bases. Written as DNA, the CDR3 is TGTGCCAGCAGTTTGGCCAGGGCGGCTGAAGCTTTCTTT. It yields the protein CASSLARAAEAFF.

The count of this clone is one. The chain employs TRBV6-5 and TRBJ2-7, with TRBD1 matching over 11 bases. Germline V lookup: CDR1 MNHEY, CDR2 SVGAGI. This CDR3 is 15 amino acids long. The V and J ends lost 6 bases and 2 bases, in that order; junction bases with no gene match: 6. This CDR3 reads CASRPGQGDTYEQYF. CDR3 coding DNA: TGTGCCAGCAGGCCGGGACAGGGGGATACCTACGAGCAGTACTTC.

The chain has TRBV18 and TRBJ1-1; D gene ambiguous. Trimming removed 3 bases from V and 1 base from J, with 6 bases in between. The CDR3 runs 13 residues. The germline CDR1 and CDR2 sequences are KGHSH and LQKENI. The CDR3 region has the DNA TGTGCCAGCTCACCGGGCAAGAACACTGAAGCTTTCTTT. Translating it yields CASSPGKNTEAFF.

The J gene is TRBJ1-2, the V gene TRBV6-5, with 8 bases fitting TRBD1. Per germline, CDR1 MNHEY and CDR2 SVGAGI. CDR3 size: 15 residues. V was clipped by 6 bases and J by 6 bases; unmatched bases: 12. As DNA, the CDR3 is TGTGCCAGCAGGAGGACAGGGCGAAATACGGATGGCTACACCTTC. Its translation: CASRRTGRNTDGYTF.

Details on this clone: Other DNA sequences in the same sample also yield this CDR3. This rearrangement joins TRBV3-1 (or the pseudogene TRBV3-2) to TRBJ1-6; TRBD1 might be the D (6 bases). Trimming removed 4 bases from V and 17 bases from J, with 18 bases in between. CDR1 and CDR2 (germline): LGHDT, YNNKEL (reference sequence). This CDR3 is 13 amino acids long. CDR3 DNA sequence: TGTGCCAGCAGCCCCCACAGGGTAAGGGGAATCCACTTT. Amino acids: CASSPHRVRGIHF.

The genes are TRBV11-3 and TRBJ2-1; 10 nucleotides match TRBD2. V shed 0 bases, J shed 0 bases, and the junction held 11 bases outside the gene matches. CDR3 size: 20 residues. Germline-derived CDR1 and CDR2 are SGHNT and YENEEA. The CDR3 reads CASSLDRASGGLSSYNEQFF. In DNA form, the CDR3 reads TGTGCCAGCAGCTTAGATCGCGCTAGCGGGGGCCTAAGCTCCTACAATGAGCAGTTCTTC.

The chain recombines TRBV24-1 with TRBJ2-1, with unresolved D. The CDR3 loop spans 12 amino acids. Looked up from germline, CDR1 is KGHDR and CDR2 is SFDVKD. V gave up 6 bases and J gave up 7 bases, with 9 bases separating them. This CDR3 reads CATSRQANEQFF. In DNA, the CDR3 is TGTGCCACCAGTCGTCAGGCAAATGAGCAGTTCTTC.

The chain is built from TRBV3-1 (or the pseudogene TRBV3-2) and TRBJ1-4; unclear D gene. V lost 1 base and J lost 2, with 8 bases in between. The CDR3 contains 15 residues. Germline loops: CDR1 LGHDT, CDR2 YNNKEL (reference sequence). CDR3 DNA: TGTGCCAGCAGCCAAGGATTCGGGACTAATGAAAAACTGTTTTTT. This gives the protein CASSQGFGTNEKLFF.

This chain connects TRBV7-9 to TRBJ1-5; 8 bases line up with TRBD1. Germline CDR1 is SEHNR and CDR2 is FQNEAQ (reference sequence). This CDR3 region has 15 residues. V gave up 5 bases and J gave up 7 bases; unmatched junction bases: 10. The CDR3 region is CASSRTGGGRQPQHF. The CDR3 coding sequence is TGTGCCAGCAGCCGAACAGGGGGAGGGCGACAGCCCCAGCATTTT.

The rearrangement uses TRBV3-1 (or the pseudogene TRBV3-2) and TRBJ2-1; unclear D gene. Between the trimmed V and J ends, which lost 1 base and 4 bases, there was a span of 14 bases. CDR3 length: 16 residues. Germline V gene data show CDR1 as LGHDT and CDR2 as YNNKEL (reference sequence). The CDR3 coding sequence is TGTGCCAGCAGCCAAGCTCCTTTGAGGCTTTACAATGAGCAGTTCTTC. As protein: CASSQAPLRLYNEQFF.

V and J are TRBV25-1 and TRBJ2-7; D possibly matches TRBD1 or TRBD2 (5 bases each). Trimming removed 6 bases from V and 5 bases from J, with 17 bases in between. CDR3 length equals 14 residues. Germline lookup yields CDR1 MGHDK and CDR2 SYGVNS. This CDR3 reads CASRTPGTWDEQYF. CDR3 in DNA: TGTGCCAGCAGGACACCCGGGACCTGGGACGAGCAGTACTTC.

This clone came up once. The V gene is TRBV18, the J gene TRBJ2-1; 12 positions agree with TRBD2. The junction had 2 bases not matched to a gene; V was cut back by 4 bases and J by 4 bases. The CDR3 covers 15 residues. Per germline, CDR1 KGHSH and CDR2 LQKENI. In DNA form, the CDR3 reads TGTGCCAGCTCACAGACTAGCGGGGGATACAATGAGCAGTTCTTC. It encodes CASSQTSGGYNEQFF.

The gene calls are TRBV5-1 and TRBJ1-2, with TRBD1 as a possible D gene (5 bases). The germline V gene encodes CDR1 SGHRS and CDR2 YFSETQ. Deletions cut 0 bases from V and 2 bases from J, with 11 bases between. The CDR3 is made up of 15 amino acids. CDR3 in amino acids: CASSLEGAGNYGYTF. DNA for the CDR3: TGCGCCAGCAGCTTGGAGGGCGCAGGGAACTATGGCTACACCTTC. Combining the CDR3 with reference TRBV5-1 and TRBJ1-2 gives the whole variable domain KAGVTQTPRYLIKTRGQQVTLSCSPISGHRSVSWYQQTPGQGLQFLFEYFSETQRNKGNFPGRFSGRQFSNSRSEMNVSTLELGDSALYLCASSLEGAGNYGYTFGSGTRLTVV.

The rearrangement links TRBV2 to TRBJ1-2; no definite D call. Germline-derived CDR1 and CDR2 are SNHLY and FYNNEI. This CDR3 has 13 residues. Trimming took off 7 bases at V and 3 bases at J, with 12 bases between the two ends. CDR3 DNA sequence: TGTGCCAGCACCTCGGGAAGTCACTATGGCTACACCTTC. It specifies CASTSGSHYGYTF. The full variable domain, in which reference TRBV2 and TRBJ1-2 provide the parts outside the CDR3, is EPEVTQTPSHQVTQMGQEVILRCVPISNHLYFYWYRQILGQKVEFLVSFYNNEISEKSEIFDDQFSVERPDGSNFTLKIRSTKLEDSAMYFCASTSGSHYGYTFGSGTRLTVV.

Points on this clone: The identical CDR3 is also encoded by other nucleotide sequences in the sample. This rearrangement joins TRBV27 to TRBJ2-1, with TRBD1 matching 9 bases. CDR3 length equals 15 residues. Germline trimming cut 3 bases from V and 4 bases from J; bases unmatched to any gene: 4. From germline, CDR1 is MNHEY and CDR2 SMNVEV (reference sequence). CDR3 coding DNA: TGTGCCAGCAGTTTGGGACAGGGTCCTTACAATGAGCAGTTCTTC. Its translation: CASSLGQGPYNEQFF.

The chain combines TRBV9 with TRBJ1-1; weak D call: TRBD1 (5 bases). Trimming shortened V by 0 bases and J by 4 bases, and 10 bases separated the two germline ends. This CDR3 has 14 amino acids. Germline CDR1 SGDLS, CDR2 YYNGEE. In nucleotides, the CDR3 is TGTGCCAGCAGCGTAGCGGGGGGTGGCACTGAAGCTTTCTTT. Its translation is CASSVAGGGTEAFF.

This CDR3 reads CASSPIRDDGYTF. The CDR3 coding sequence is TGTGCCAGCAGCCCTATCCGGGACGATGGCTACACCTTC. The chain is built from TRBV3-1 (or the pseudogene TRBV3-2) and TRBJ1-2; a possible D gene is TRBD1 (5 bases). The germline CDR1 and CDR2 sequences are LGHDT and YNNKEL (reference sequence). The V end was cut by 4 bases, the J end by 6 bases, with 12 bases between. CDR3 length: 13 amino acids.

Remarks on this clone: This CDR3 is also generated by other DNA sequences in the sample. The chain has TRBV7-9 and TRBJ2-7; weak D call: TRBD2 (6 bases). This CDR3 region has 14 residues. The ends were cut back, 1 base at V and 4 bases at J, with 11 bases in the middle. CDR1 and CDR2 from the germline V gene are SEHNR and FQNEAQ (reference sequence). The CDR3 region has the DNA TGTGCCAGCAGCTTAGGGCGGGGCGGGTACGAGCAGTACTTC. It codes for CASSLGRGGYEQYF.

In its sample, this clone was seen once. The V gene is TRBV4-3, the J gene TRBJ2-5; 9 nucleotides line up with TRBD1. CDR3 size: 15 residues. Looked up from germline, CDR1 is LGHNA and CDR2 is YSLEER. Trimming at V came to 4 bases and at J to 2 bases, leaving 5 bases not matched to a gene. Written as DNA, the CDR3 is TGCGCCAGCAGCCGAGTGGGGACAGGGCAAGAGACCCAGTACTTC. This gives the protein CASSRVGTGQETQYF.

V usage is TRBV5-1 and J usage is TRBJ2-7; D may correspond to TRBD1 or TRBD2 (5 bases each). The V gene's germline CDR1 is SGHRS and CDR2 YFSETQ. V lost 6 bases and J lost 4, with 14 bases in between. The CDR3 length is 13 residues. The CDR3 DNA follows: TGCGCCAGCACCTCTTATGGGGGATACGAGCAGTACTTC. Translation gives CASTSYGGYEQYF.

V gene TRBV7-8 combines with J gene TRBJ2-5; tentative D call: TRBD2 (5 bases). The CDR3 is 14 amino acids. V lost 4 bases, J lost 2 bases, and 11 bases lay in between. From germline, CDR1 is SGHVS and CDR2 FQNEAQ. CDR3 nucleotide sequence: TGTGCCAGCAGCTCCGCGAGCGGACAAGAGACCCAGTACTTC. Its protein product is CASSSASGQETQYF.

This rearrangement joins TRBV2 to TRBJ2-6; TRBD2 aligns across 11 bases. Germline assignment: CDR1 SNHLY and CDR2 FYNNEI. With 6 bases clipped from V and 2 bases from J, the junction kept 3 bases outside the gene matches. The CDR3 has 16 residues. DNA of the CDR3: TGTGCCAGCAGCGCGGGACTAGCGGCTGGGGCCAACGTCCTGACTTTC. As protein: CASSAGLAAGANVLTF.